This TCR beta chain originates from a study of OX40 agonist ivuxolimab in advanced cancers. Study-wide points: Clonal expansion in partial responders at 0.1-3.0 mg/kg ranked among the lowest.

V dropped 5 bases and J dropped 7 bases, with 16 bases sitting between them. The CDR3 runs to 14 residues. Germline V gene lookup returns CDR1 SGHTA and CDR2 FQGNSA. Produced via immunoSEQ multiplex PCR; TCRdb's table is partial and in-frame only. The sample has around 81,000 clones; around 80% are singletons. As for this clone: Its matching antigen is unknown.

The chain uses TRBV7-2 and TRBJ2-3; the D is unclear. This clonotype was obtained from an adult with an advanced solid tumor such as melanoma, head and neck, liver or kidney cancer. The input for sequencing was CD4+ or CD8+ T cells sorted from blood, taken in a trial of the OX40 agonist ivuxolimab. The CDR3 loop is CASSPPEAPNTQYF. In nucleotides, the CDR3 is TGTGCCAGCAGCCCCCCCGAAGCTCCCAATACGCAGTATTTT.